The clone carrying this T cell receptor beta chain was seen a handful of times. Its antigen is not known. The germline V gene has CDR1 SGHRS and CDR2 YFSETQ. Trimming left V 0 bases short and J 7 bases short, with 25 bases between. This CDR3 has 18 amino acids. TCRdb redid the calling of the reads with MiXCR, one entry per CDR3 protein. The table records approximately 730,000 distinct CDR3 sequences, 29% of them present only once. The source of the sample is a study of T cell repertoires in cytomegalovirus infection. For the study at large: Selected CMV epitopes included recently identified HLA-C-restricted ones as well as well-studied HLA-B-restricted ones. In public TCR beta signatures, there were indications of both CMV infection and matching HLA type.

This TCR derives from a human donor in good health (CMV status not recorded). Some clones in this sample may be carry-over from other donors' samples. The chain uses TRBV5-1 and TRBJ1-1, with D perhaps TRBD1 (6 bases). The specimen comprised cultured CD8+ T cells from PBMCs, sampled from culture after CMV antigen stimulation. The CDR3: CASSLGPPGRGTLSEAFF. In DNA form, the CDR3 reads TGCGCCAGCAGCTTGGGACCCCCGGGGAGGGGGACTCTGAGTGAAGCTTTCTTT.